Below, 27 T cell receptor beta chains from the same sample are listed, as sequenced in a study of blood T cell repertoires in COVID-19. Profiled with immunoSEQ multiplex PCR; TCRdb holds only in-frame clones, not every one. In the table there are 26,000 or so clones, approximately 66% of which are singletons. Sequencing used peripheral blood. The origin of the receptors is a man in his sixties with active or convalescent COVID-19.

The chain is built from TRBV7-2 and TRBJ2-3, with TRBD2 identical over 9 bases. Unmatched junction bases numbered 3, after V lost 5 bases and J lost 0 bases. Looked up from germline, CDR1 is SGHTA and CDR2 is FQGNSA. This CDR3 is built from 15 residues. The CDR3 DNA follows: TGTGCCAGCAGCGGACTAGCGCTTAGCACAGATACGCAGTATTTT. This sequence encodes CASSGLALSTDTQYF. Variable domain in full (rest from reference TRBV7-2 and TRBJ2-3): GAGVSQSPSNKVTEKGKDVELRCDPISGHTALYWYRQSLGQGLEFLIYFQGNSAPDKSGLPSDRFSAERTGGSVSTLTIQRTQQEDSAVYLCASSGLALSTDTQYFGPGTRLTVL.

This chain uses TRBV4-2 with TRBJ2-4, with D perhaps TRBD2 (7 bases). Trimming removed 0 bases from V and 2 bases from J, with 26 bases in between. In germline, CDR1 is LGHNA, CDR2 YNFKEQ. The length of the CDR3 is 21 residues. The CDR3 nucleotides are TGTGCCAGCAGCCAAGAGAGGAGGGGGACTACCCTTTTAGTTCCCAAAAACATTCAGTACTTC. This translates into CASSQERRGTTLLVPKNIQYF.

The gene calls are TRBV6-5 and TRBJ2-7; 14 nucleotides agree with TRBD2. The CDR3 contains 14 residues. J gave up 4 bases and V 6 bases, and 2 bases lay outside the gene matches. Germline V gene sequence: CDR1 MNHEY, CDR2 SVGAGI. CDR3 nucleotides: TGTGCCAGCAGCGGGACTAGCGGGAGTTACGAGCAGTACTTC. Translated, it gives CASSGTSGSYEQYF.

The chain is built from TRBV25-1 and TRBJ2-1; 8 nucleotides line up with TRBD2. J lost 1 base, V lost 8 bases, and 10 bases had no gene match. Germline V gives CDR1 MGHDK, CDR2 SYGVNS. This CDR3 contains 16 residues. The CDR3 DNA follows: TGTGCCAGCTCCCCCGGCGGGAGGTTGTCCTACAATGAGCAGTTCTTC. Amino acids: CASSPGGRLSYNEQFF.

The sample holds a few counts of this clone. The chain employs TRBV25-1 and TRBJ1-2; tentatively, D is TRBD1 (6 bases). Germline lookup yields CDR1 MGHDK and CDR2 SYGVNS. Trimming stripped 4 bases from V and 4 bases from J, with 13 bases between. CDR3 length equals 14 residues. For the CDR3, the DNA is TGTGCCAGCAGTGCACACGGGACATTCTATGGCTACACCTTC. As protein: CASSAHGTFYGYTF.

The rearrangement uses TRBV7-2 and TRBJ2-1, with 7 bases identical to TRBD2. CDR3 length: 18 amino acids. Losses at the gene ends were 5 bases for V and 1 base for J; bases not matched to a gene: 14. The V gene's germline CDR1 is SGHTA and CDR2 FQGNSA. In DNA form, the CDR3 reads TGTGCCAGCAGCAGCGGGACTCCAGGGCCTATTTCCTACAATGAGCAGTTCTTC. Its translation: CASSSGTPGPISYNEQFF.

This clone was detected only a few times. The V gene is TRBV2, the J gene TRBJ1-6, with a tentative D call TRBD1 (5 bases). V dropped 4 bases and J dropped 9 bases, with 13 bases sitting between them. The CDR3 spans 14 residues. Germline assignment: CDR1 SNHLY and CDR2 FYNNEI. The CDR3 spells CASSGQGAGSPLHF. DNA for the CDR3: TGTGCCAGCAGTGGTCAGGGCGCAGGTTCACCCCTCCACTTT.

The chain carries TRBV5-1 and TRBJ1-2; no clear D. CDR3 length: 13 residues. Trimming left V 4 bases short and J 4 bases short, with 11 bases between. Looked up from germline, CDR1 is SGHRS and CDR2 is YFSETQ. The CDR3 DNA sequence: TGCGCCAGCAGCCATGACGGGTCCTATGGCTACACCTTC. Its translation is CASSHDGSYGYTF.

In this sample, this clone turned up a few times. The chain is built from TRBV9 and TRBJ2-7; 7 bases map to TRBD2. CDR3 length equals 14 residues. Germline V gives CDR1 SGDLS, CDR2 YYNGEE. J was trimmed by 5 bases and V by 0 bases; bases with no gene match: 5. CDR3 nucleotide sequence: TGTGCCAGCAGCGTAGCTCTACTAGCGCACGAGCAGTACTTC. Residues: CASSVALLAHEQYF.

By share, this clone counts as medium-sized. The chain is built from TRBV18 and TRBJ2-2; D is perhaps TRBD2 (5 bases). This CDR3 contains 14 residues. The germline gives CDR1 KGHSH, CDR2 LQKENI. Trimming took 5 bases from V and 5 from J, leaving 12 bases between them. The CDR3 DNA reads as TGTGCCAGCTCATTGGACGGCGGGACCGGGGAGCTGTTTTTT. It encodes CASSLDGGTGELFF.

This clone was seen more than once but under ten times. V gene TRBV6-5 combines with J gene TRBJ2-7, with D perhaps TRBD1 (6 bases). Germline CDR1 reads MNHEY; CDR2 reads SVGAGI. V was clipped by 10 bases and J by 9 bases, with 19 bases between them. The CDR3 is 12 residues long. CDR3 amino acids: CATKGTTPAQYF. The CDR3 DNA follows: TGTGCCACCAAAGGGACAACGCCTGCGCAGTACTTC.

DNA of the CDR3: TGCGCCAGCAGCTTAGACAGTACTCGCAATCAGCCCCAGCATTTT. It translates to CASSLDSTRNQPQHF. The genes are TRBV5-1 and TRBJ1-5; tentative D call: TRBD1 (5 bases). Trimming removed 2 bases from V and 2 bases from J, with 11 bases in between. The germline gives CDR1 SGHRS, CDR2 YFSETQ. This CDR3 contains 15 residues.

This rearrangement joins TRBV9 to TRBJ1-4; possible D gene TRBD1, 5 bases. V lost 4 bases and J 12 bases, leaving 25 bases between the germline ends. Germline CDR1 SGDLS, CDR2 YYNGEE. The CDR3 length is 16 residues. Here the CDR3 DNA reads TGTGCCAGCAGCCAACAAAGCGGGGTCGGGACTAAAGAACTGTTTTTT. Translating gives CASSQQSGVGTKELFF.

CDR3 in DNA: TGTGCCAGCAGCGTGGGACTAGCGGGGGGAGAGACCCAGTACTTC. Translating it yields CASSVGLAGGETQYF. The genes are TRBV9 and TRBJ2-5, with 15 bases that match TRBD2. Losses at the gene ends were 2 bases for V and 4 bases for J; bases not matched to a gene: 0. Per germline, CDR1 SGDLS and CDR2 YYNGEE. The CDR3 has 15 amino acids.

The J gene is TRBJ1-2, the V gene TRBV9; possible D gene TRBD1, 6 bases. CDR1 is SGDLS, CDR2 YYNGEE, per germline. This CDR3 is built from 14 residues. Trimming cost V 0 bases and J 6 bases, with 12 bases left between them. The CDR3 DNA follows: TGTGCCAGCAGCGTAGTGGACAGCATTGATGGCTACACCTTC. Translating it yields CASSVVDSIDGYTF.

The V and J genes are TRBV11-3 and TRBJ1-2; D gene uncertain. The CDR3 totals 16 residues. Trimming left V 3 bases short and J 2 bases short, with 16 bases between. From germline, CDR1 is SGHNT and CDR2 YENEEA. The CDR3 is CASSFGQFYSNYGYTF. The CDR3, as DNA: TGTGCCAGCAGCTTTGGGCAATTTTATTCCAACTATGGCTACACCTTC.

V is TRBV7-9 and J is TRBJ1-1, with D perhaps TRBD1 (6 bases). Trimming stripped 6 bases from V and 6 bases from J, with 14 bases between. Germline V gene lookup returns CDR1 SEHNR and CDR2 FQNEAQ (reference sequence). The CDR3 runs to 13 residues. The CDR3 coding sequence is TGTGCCAGCAGTGGGACAATCGGGGCTGAAGCTTTCTTT. Translating gives CASSGTIGAEAFF.

The J gene is TRBJ2-7, the V gene TRBV12-5, with D possibly matching TRBD2 (6 bases). Looked up from germline, CDR1 is LGHNT and CDR2 is FRNRAP. Trimming removed 2 bases from V and 6 bases from J, with 17 bases in between. The CDR3 totals 15 residues. CDR3: CASGLNLGTGGEQYF. DNA for the CDR3: TGTGCTAGTGGTTTGAATTTGGGCACCGGGGGCGAGCAGTACTTC.

This chain connects TRBV5-1 to TRBJ2-1, with 7 bases matching TRBD2. J lost 3 bases, V lost 0 bases, and 3 bases had no gene match. The CDR3 is 15 residues long. The germline V gene encodes CDR1 SGHRS and CDR2 YFSETQ. The CDR3 bases are TGCGCCAGCAGCTTGGAGGGACTAAACTACAATGAGCAGTTCTTC. This sequence encodes CASSLEGLNYNEQFF.

This clone was observed a few times. The V call is TRBV30, the J call TRBJ2-2, with TRBD2 as a possible D gene (6 bases). Germline V gene lookup returns CDR1 GTSNPN and CDR2 SVGIG (reference sequence). This CDR3 contains 14 residues. Trimming took off 4 bases at V and 4 bases at J, with 13 bases between the two ends. Written as DNA, the CDR3 is TGTGCCTGGACCCTGGGGGGTAGCACCGGGGAGCTGTTTTTT. It translates to CAWTLGGSTGELFF.

The chain uses TRBV7-9 and TRBJ2-7; 9 bases align to TRBD1. The CDR3 runs 16 residues. J gave up 4 bases and V 3 bases, and 10 bases lay outside the gene matches. Germline V gene data show CDR1 as SEHNR and CDR2 as FQNEAQ (reference sequence). In DNA form, the CDR3 reads TGTGCCAGCAGCTTGCTACCGGGACAGGGAGGGTACGAGCAGTACTTC. The encoded protein is CASSLLPGQGGYEQYF.

The gene calls are TRBV10-1 and TRBJ2-7; TRBD2 matches 7 bases. The CDR3 consists of 15 residues. Germline V gene data show CDR1 as WNHNN and CDR2 as SYGVQD (reference sequence). V was clipped by 4 bases and J by 3 bases; unmatched bases: 9. The CDR3 reads CASSAGGTPNYEQYF. CDR3 nucleotide sequence: TGCGCCAGCAGTGCCGGGGGGACTCCTAACTACGAGCAGTACTTC.

This chain uses TRBV4-1 with TRBJ1-4, with D perhaps TRBD1 (6 bases). V was trimmed by 1 base and J by 6 bases, leaving 12 bases between them. The CDR3 consists of 15 residues. Germline CDR1 is MGHRA and CDR2 is YSYEKL. CDR3 loop: CASSQAPNRDEKLFF. The CDR3 DNA follows: TGCGCCAGCAGCCAAGCCCCGAACAGGGATGAAAAACTGTTTTTT.

This chain uses TRBV30 with TRBJ1-1, with D unresolved. The CDR3 has 11 amino acids. Trimming left V 4 bases short and J 7 bases short, with 10 bases between. The germline CDR1 and CDR2 sequences are GTSNPN and SVGIG (reference sequence). CDR3 residues: CAWIPGFEAFF. In nucleotides, the CDR3 is TGTGCCTGGATACCGGGTTTTGAAGCTTTCTTT.

Only a few counts were recorded for this clone. The chain recombines TRBV19 with TRBJ1-1, with D possibly being TRBD1 (6 bases). The CDR3 covers 11 residues. Germline CDR1 LNHDA, CDR2 SQIVND (reference sequence). Trimming removed 9 bases from V and 6 bases from J, with 11 bases in between. The CDR3, as DNA: TGTGCCAGCCCTAGGGGGTCTGAAGCTTTCTTT. Translated, it gives CASPRGSEAFF.

This clone was counted only a few times. CDR3 residues: CASSQGPSGYGYTF. The CDR3, as DNA: TGTGCCAGCAGCCAAGGGCCAAGTGGTTATGGCTACACCTTC. This sequence joins TRBV3-1 (or the pseudogene TRBV3-2) and TRBJ1-2; D not resolved. Per the germline V gene, CDR1 is LGHDT and CDR2 is YNNKEL (reference sequence). CDR3 length: 14 amino acids. V gave up 1 base and J gave up 5 bases, with 11 bases separating them.

This chain connects TRBV10-2 to TRBJ2-7, with TRBD1 matching 7 bases. This CDR3 region has 15 residues. V shed 0 bases and J 3 bases; nucleotides not matched to a gene: 5. CDR1 is WSHSY and CDR2 is SAAADI in the germline V gene. The CDR3 is CASSESQGVGYEQYF. The CDR3, as DNA: TGCGCCAGCAGTGAGTCCCAGGGGGTAGGCTACGAGCAGTACTTC.